This is a list of T cell receptor beta chains from one sample in a study of tumor and adjacent non-tumor tissue in lung cancer. TCRdb reanalysed the multiplex PCR reads using MiXCR and keeps one entry per CDR3 protein. The repertoire holds some 71,000 distinct CDR3 sequences, 55% to 75% seen once, with 8% to 10% in the top ten. Input material: lung tumor tissue. The receptors were gathered from a woman between 35 and 50 years old with non-small cell lung cancer. CDR3s include the opening cysteine and the closing phenylalanine or tryptophan. The D gene is left open where the match is weak. Clone size is stated in some rows and not others, as once, few, many or a class when expanded.

>TRBV6-5|TRBJ2-7|.|.
TGTGCCAGCAGTCGGCTTGACAGGACCTACGAGCTGTACTTC
CASSRLDRTYELYF
>TRBV5-1|TRBJ2-3|few|.
TGCGCCAGCAGCTTGGGAACGGGGGGCCCCGGTGATACGCAGTATTTT
CASSLGTGGPGDTQYF
>TRBV14|TRBJ2-1|.|.
TGTATCAGCAGCCAAGGTGGAGGGTGGTCCTACGATGAGCAGTTCTTC
CISSQGGGWSYDEQFF
>TRBV6-5|TRBJ2-3|many|.
TGTGCCAGCAGTTACTCGTCTAACACAGATACGCAGTATTTT
CASSYSSNTDTQYF
>TRBV5-6|TRBJ2-7|.|TRBD1
TGTGCCAGTAGCTTTACAGGGGTCCTCTCCTACAAGCAGTACTTC
CASSFTGVLSYKQYF
>TRBV4-1|TRBJ1-3|.|.
TGCACCAGCAGCCAAGCCACACTATCTGGAAACACCATATATTTC
CTSSQATLSGNTIYF
>TRBV29-1|TRBJ2-7|.|.
TGCGGCGTTGAGGATCGGTTTACGATGGGGGGCTACGAGCAGTACTTC
CGVEDRFTMGGYEQYF
>TRBV11-2|TRBJ1-4|medium-sized|.
TGTGCCAGCAGCTTGGGGGGCCTAGGGACGCCCAGCTTT
CASSLGGLGTPSF
>TRBV11-2|TRBJ2-4|once|.
TGTGCCAGCAACCTCACGGGTAGTAGAAACATTCAGTACTTC
CASNLTGSRNIQYF
>TRBV6-5|TRBJ1-3|.|.
TGTGCCTGCAGTCCCCGAGGGACCTCTGGAAACACCATATATTTT
CACSPRGTSGNTIYF
>TRBV11-2|TRBJ2-3|.|TRBD2
TGTGCCTGCAGTTTTTCACTAGCGGGGGGCTCCACAGATACGCAATATTTT
CACSFSLAGGSTDTQYF
>TRBV11-1|TRBJ1-1|.|TRBD1
TGTGCCTGCAACCTCGCGGGACAGGGAGTCACTGAAGCTTTCTTT
CACNLAGQGVTEAFF
>TRBV12-3/TRBV12-4|TRBJ2-7|.|TRBD2
TGTGCCAGCAGTTTTAGTCGGACTAGCCCAAGATACGAGCAGCACTTC
CASSFSRTSPRYEQHF
>TRBV12-3/TRBV12-4|TRBJ1-1|.|.
TGTGCCAGCAGCGGCCCCGGGAAAAACACTGAAGCTTACTTT
CASSGPGKNTEAYF
>TRBV11-1|TRBJ2-1|.|.
TGTATCAGCAGCTTAGGTGAGGGCAATGAGCAGTTCTTC
CISSLGEGNEQFF
>TRBV11-2|TRBJ2-4|.|TRBD1
TGCTCCCGCAGCAGAACCACAGGGGTCAAAAACATTCAGTACTTC
CSRSRTTGVKNIQYF
>TRBV28|TRBJ2-4|many|.
TGTGCCAGCTTTGGCTCGGACATTCAGTACTTC
CASFGSDIQYF
>TRBV6-1|TRBJ2-7|many|.
TGTGCCAGCAGTGAAGAGCCCGACAGCTCCTACGAGCAGTACTTC
CASSEEPDSSYEQYF
>TRBV7-9|TRBJ2-1|once|.
TGTGCCAGCAGGCCTAATGGGGGGCCTAGTGAGCAGTTCTTC
CASRPNGGPSEQFF
>TRBV28|TRBJ2-3|many|.
TGTGCCAGCAGTTACCCGCCGGGACGATCCACAGATACGCAGTATTTT
CASSYPPGRSTDTQYF
>TRBV10-3|TRBJ1-5|.|.
TGTGCCACGAGCCCAACGAATCAGCCCCAGCATTTT
CATSPTNQPQHF
>TRBV29-1|TRBJ2-7|.|TRBD2
TGCAACGTTGAAGGATTAGCGGGAGGGCCAAGGGACGAGCACTACTTC
CNVEGLAGGPRDEHYF
>TRBV6-5|TRBJ2-7|.|TRBD1
TGTGCCAGCAGCCGGGACAGCAGAGGAAGCTCCTACGAGGAATATTTC
CASSRDSRGSSYEEYF
>TRBV6-5|TRBJ2-2|once|.
TGTGCCAACAGCCGCAGTCGGACAGCGAACACCGGGGAGTTGTTTTTT
CANSRSRTANTGELFF
>TRBV11-2|TRBJ2-1|.|TRBD2
TGTGCCAGCAGCTCGCACGTCGTAACTAGCGGGGGACTAAGGGAGCAGATCTTC
CASSSHVVTSGGLREQIF
>TRBV5-1|TRBJ1-1|many|.
TGCGCCAGCAGCTTGGTCGACACTGAAGCTTTCTTT
CASSLVDTEAFF
>TRBV29-1|TRBJ2-1|once|.
TGCAGCGTACCCACAAATACTGTGCAGTTCTTC
CSVPTNTVQFF
>TRBV28|TRBJ2-3|once|.
TGTGCCAGTAGTTTAACCAGGCCCACAGATAAGCAGTATTTT
CASSLTRPTDKQYF
>TRBV19|TRBJ2-1|.|TRBD2
TGTGCCGGTAGTATGCTAGCGGGAGGGGGTGAGCAGTTCTTC
CAGSMLAGGGEQFF
>TRBV4-1|TRBJ2-3|.|.
TGCGCCAGCAGCCCTGTCCGGTCAAGCACAGGTACGCAGTATTTT
CASSPVRSSTGTQYF
>TRBV11-1|TRBJ2-1|.|TRBD1
TGTGTCGGCAGCTTACACAGGGGATGGGATCAGTTGTTC
CVGSLHRGWDQLF
>TRBV28|TRBJ2-7|few|.
TGTGCCAGTAGTCTGATCGCTGACGGGGCCTACGAGCAGTACTTC
CASSLIADGAYEQYF
>TRBV6-5|TRBJ1-1|.|.
TGTGCCAGCGGCAATGGGCCAGTTCAAGAAGCTTTTTTT
CASGNGPVQEAFF
>TRBV6-2/TRBV6-3|TRBJ2-5|.|.
TGTGCCAGCAGTTATTGGTTCGGCAGAACGGGCCAAGAGACCCAATACTTC
CASSYWFGRTGQETQYF
>TRBV11-2|TRBJ1-1|.|.
TGTGCCAGCAGCCCTTACGGGAACACTGAAGCTTTCTTT
CASSPYGNTEAFF
>TRBV10-2|TRBJ2-3|.|.
TGCGCCAGCGGAGGGGGCGTCGGTCAACCCCAGTATTTT
CASGGGVGQPQYF
>TRBV6-5|TRBJ2-2|.|.
TGTGCCAGTGCCGCTAGCGTTGGCGGGGACCTGTTTTTT
CASAASVGGDLFF
>TRBV20-1|TRBJ1-1|many|TRBD1
TGCAGTGCCCGAACCCTACAGGGGGGTTTGGGTGAAGCTTTCTTT
CSARTLQGGLGEAFF
>TRBV7-3|TRBJ1-5|.|TRBD1
TGTGCCAGCAGCTCCTATAGTGGGGACAGGGGGCGTCAGCCCCAGCATTTT
CASSSYSGDRGRQPQHF
>TRBV7-2|TRBJ2-2|.|.
TGTGCCAGCAGCTTTAATCGCGCCGGGGAGCTGTTTTTT
CASSFNRAGELFF
>TRBV13|TRBJ2-5|few|.
TGTGCCAGCAGCTTGGGAGGGACCCAGTACTTC
CASSLGGTQYF
>TRBV29-1|TRBJ2-7|few|.
.
CSVEFARGSSYEQYF
>TRBV29-1|TRBJ2-7|once|.
TGCAGCGTTGAGGATGGGGCTAGCCCCCACAAGCAGTACTTC
CSVEDGASPHKQYF
>TRBV5-6|TRBJ2-1|.|.
TGTGCCAGTAGCTTGATCGGTAGATATGAGGAGATATTC
CASSLIGRYEEIF
>TRBV10-3|TRBJ2-3|many|.
TGTGCCATACGCGGACAGTCCACAGATACGCAGTATTTT
CAIRGQSTDTQYF
>TRBV5-1|TRBJ2-5|medium-sized|.
TGCGCCAGCAGCTTCGGGACTGTTCAAGAGACCCAGTACTTC
CASSFGTVQETQYF
>TRBV11-2|TRBJ1-2|.|TRBD1
TGTGCCAGCAGCCACAACAGGGGGAGGGGCTATACCTTC
CASSHNRGRGYTF
>TRBV29-1|TRBJ2-7|.|.
TGCAGCGTTGCCCTCATCGGAGGTTCCCACGAGCAGTACTTC
CSVALIGGSHEQYF
>TRBV5-4|TRBJ2-3|.|.
TGTGCCAGCAGCTTGTGTCTAAATACACAGTATTTT
CASSLCLNTQYF
>TRBV4-1|TRBJ2-2|.|TRBD2
TGCGCCAGCAGCCAAGAGGGACTACCGGGAGATCATACCGGGGAGCTGTTTTTC
CASSQEGLPGDHTGELFF
>TRBV20-1|TRBJ2-7|many|.
TGCAGTGCTAGAGGCCTTGGGGACACCCGCTACGAGCAGTACTTC
CSARGLGDTRYEQYF
>TRBV6-1|TRBJ2-7|.|TRBD1
TGTGCCAGCAGAGAAAACAGGGGGGATAGGGACTCCTGCGAGCAGTACTTC
CASRENRGDRDSCEQYF
>TRBV11-2|TRBJ2-1|.|TRBD1
TGTACCAGCAGCTCAGATCCCAGCAGGGGGATTGAGCAGTTCTTC
CTSSSDPSRGIEQFF
>TRBV4-1|TRBJ1-5|.|.
TGCGCCAGCAGCCAAGGGCCCCCCGAAAGCCCTTATCAGCCCCAGCATTTT
CASSQGPPESPYQPQHF
>TRBV11-1|TRBJ1-1|.|.
TGTGCCTGCAGCTTGATGGAGGGCTCGGTGAACACTGAAGCTTTCTTT
CACSLMEGSVNTEAFF
>TRBV5-6|TRBJ1-1|.|.
TGTACTAGCAGCTTGTTAGCGACAGATAGGGTAGTCTTT
CTSSLLATDRVVF
>TRBV6-1|TRBJ2-7|.|.
TGTGCCACCAGTGAAGCATCCAGGCATACCTACGATCAGTACTTC
CATSEASRHTYDQYF
>TRBV30|TRBJ2-5|many|.
TGTGCCTGGAACGCCAGGAGGGAGACCCAGTACTTC
CAWNARRETQYF
>TRBV6-5|TRBJ2-7|many|.
TGTGCCAGCAAAACAACCAGGGGCGGCGGATACGAGCAGTACTTC
CASKTTRGGGYEQYF